This T cell receptor beta chain was found in a study of blood T cell repertoires in COVID-19. The overall study: T cells, B-cell-depleted T cells, or PBMCs provided the cDNA or gDNA that served as material.

Germline V gives CDR1 SGHDT, CDR2 YYEEEE. The CDR3 sequence is 16 residues long. V lost 3 bases, J lost 6 bases, and 9 bases stayed unmatched. Only in-frame clones appear in the TCRdb table, and some are missing; sequencing was by immunoSEQ multiplex PCR. The sample gives approximately 270,000 clones, around 85% of which show up once; 0.85% to 0.9% is in the top ten. This sequence joins TRBV5-6 and TRBJ1-5; 10 nucleotides align to TRBD1. The sample taken for sequencing was peripheral blood. This sequence was found in a human donor with COVID-19, enrolled during active disease. The donor label of this sample is uncertain. Here the CDR3 reads CASSSPRGQGGQPQHF. The DNA of the CDR3 is TGTGCCAGCAGCTCCCCCAGAGGACAGGGGGGTCAGCCCCAGCATTTT.